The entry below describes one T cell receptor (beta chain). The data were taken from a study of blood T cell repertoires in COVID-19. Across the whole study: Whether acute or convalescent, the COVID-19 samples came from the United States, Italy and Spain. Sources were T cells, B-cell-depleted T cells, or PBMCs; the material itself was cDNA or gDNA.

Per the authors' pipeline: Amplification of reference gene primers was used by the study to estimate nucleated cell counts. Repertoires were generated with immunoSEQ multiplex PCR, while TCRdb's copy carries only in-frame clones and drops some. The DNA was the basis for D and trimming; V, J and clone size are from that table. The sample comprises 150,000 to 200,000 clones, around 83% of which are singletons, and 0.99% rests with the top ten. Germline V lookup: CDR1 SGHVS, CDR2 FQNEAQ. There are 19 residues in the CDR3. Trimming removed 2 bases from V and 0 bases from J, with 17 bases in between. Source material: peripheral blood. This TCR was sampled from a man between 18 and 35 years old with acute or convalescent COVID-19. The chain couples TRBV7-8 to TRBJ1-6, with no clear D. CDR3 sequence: CASSLIPPGMSSYNSPLHF. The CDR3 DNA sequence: TGTGCCAGCAGCTTAATTCCCCCCGGGATGAGCTCCTATAATTCACCCCTCCACTTT.